A single T cell receptor (beta chain) is shown here with its context. Its antigen remains unidentified. The data stem from a study of a mutant IDH1 vaccine in newly diagnosed glioma. Across the whole study: Eight vaccinations were given in weeks 1, 3, 5, 7, 11, 15, 19 and 23. Mean patient age was roughly 43 years; 62.5% were male and about 40% female.

Findings and caveats of the study: Immune responses arising from the vaccine appeared in about 93% of patients. Pseudoprogression appears to have had no connection to changes in top peripheral T cell clonotypes.

TCRdb's copy holds only in-frame clones and misses some; the assay was immunoSEQ multiplex PCR. The repertoire holds around 56,000 clones, with 80% to 90% as singletons. Time point specified: week 23, last vaccination. Topical imiquimod accompanied each vaccine dose, which consisted of 300 ug of mutant IDH1 20-mer peptide. The origin of this receptor is a woman aged 40-49 years with glioma. Some clones in this sample may be carry-over from other donors' samples. The input for sequencing was PBMCs, taken from a glioma patient whose treatment included an IDH1 peptide vaccine.

The CDR3 bases are TGTGCCAGAAGCTTGTTTCCTAGCGGGGGGGCCGGCCCACCCGGGGAGCTGTTTTTT. The encoded protein is CARSLFPSGGAGPPGELFF. V is TRBV5-3 and J is TRBJ2-2; 12 nucleotides agree with TRBD2. TRBV5-3 is classed as an ORF, of uncertain function. This CDR3 spans 19 amino acids. The J segment lost 6 bases and the V segment lost 1 base, leaving 13 bases of the junction unmatched.